Reported below is one TCR beta chain. Trimming shortened V by 4 bases and J by 3 bases, and 17 bases separated the two germline ends. Germline values: CDR1 SGHRS, CDR2 YFSETQ. The CDR3 sequence is 15 residues long. The data are from a study of shared clonotypes between healthy human individuals. The genomic DNA of each subset was split evenly across several immunoSEQ plates. Methods used by the authors: ImmunoSEQ sequences covered only the junction and lacked quality scores; filtering therefore differed. The assay was immunoSEQ multiplex PCR, and TCRdb's table has in-frame clones only and misses some. V, J and clone size are those of that table, while D and trimming were read from the DNA. This table holds fewer than 650,000 clones, 76% found once. The donors were adults (healthy and HIV-negative) with no recent acute infections or vaccinations.

This TCR came from a woman aged 40 to 49 in good health. Some clones in this sample may be carry-over from other donors' samples. Sequences were obtained from PBMCs. V is TRBV5-1 and J is TRBJ2-7; perhaps TRBD1 as D (8 bases). The CDR3, as DNA: TGCGCCAGCAGCGGAACAGGGGGGGCTTTCTACGAGCAGTACTTC. The encoded protein is CASSGTGGAFYEQYF.